A selection of T cell receptor beta chains follows, all from one sample in a study of shared clonotypes between healthy human individuals. The method was immunoSEQ multiplex PCR; TCRdb's version includes in-frame clones alone and lacks a portion of them. In the table there are about 380,000 clones, 95% to 97% of which are singletons. The sequenced sample consisted of memory CD8+ T cells sorted from blood. These receptors all come from a man aged 25 to 45 in good health. Each CDR3 is given with its conserved first and last residue. The order of the fields is J gene, V gene, clone size, CDR3 protein. Not all rows give a size; the values are once, few, many and, for expanded clones, a class.

TRBJ2-3 | TRBV13 | NA | CASTPGTDTQYF
TRBJ2-1 | TRBV6-5 | once | CASSPAAGAYNEQFF
TRBJ2-2 | TRBV19 | NA | CASSVAGQRNTLPGELFF
TRBJ1-2 | TRBV7-9 | NA | CASSQTGPYGYTF
TRBJ2-3 | TRBV6-1 | NA | CASSREGTDTQYF
TRBJ2-5 | TRBV10-3 | NA | CAIQPQAGETQYF
TRBJ2-7 | TRBV2 | once | CASKALTYEQYF
TRBJ2-3 | TRBV30 | NA | CAWSDWGTKDTQYF
TRBJ2-5 | TRBV7-9 | NA | CASSLGLAGAQETQYF
TRBJ1-2 | TRBV18 | once | CASSQESSNYGYTF
TRBJ2-1 | TRBV18 | NA | CASSPMARISYNEQFF
TRBJ2-5 | TRBV6-5 | few | CASSYGSSGQETQYF
TRBJ2-4 | TRBV7-9 | NA | CASTNTGLNIQYF
TRBJ2-5 | TRBV7-6 | NA | CASSLAPPGGSGETQYF
TRBJ2-1 | TRBV27 | NA | CASSLLGSASYNEQFF
TRBJ2-3 | TRBV4-2 | NA | CASSLGTSGSYRVHTDTQYF
TRBJ2-1 | TRBV9 | NA | CASSVDLMGGGEQFF
TRBJ2-7 | TRBV5-1 | once | CASSLLSSGREGYEQYF
TRBJ2-7 | TRBV5-5 | NA | CASSLEVREGYEQYF
TRBJ1-5 | TRBV28 | NA | CASSFTLGSVDQPQHF
TRBJ1-1 | TRBV2 | NA | CASRLFLQGETEAFF
TRBJ1-5 | TRBV30 | NA | CAWSPLNSGYQPQHF
TRBJ2-7 | TRBV19 | NA | CASSPRTGYEQYF
TRBJ2-3 | TRBV5-1 | NA | CASSRTGSVTDTQYF
TRBJ1-4 | TRBV5-4 | NA | CASSLDGTGYEKLFF
TRBJ2-3 | TRBV5-1 | NA | CASSLVGTSGSTDTQYF
TRBJ2-7 | TRBV30 | once | CARAGDGEQYF
TRBJ1-3 | TRBV25-1 | NA | CASSEWEGRNSGNTIYF
TRBJ1-6 | TRBV2 | NA | CASSATTGRNSPLHF
TRBJ1-2 | TRBV10-3 | NA | CAISETGYGYTF
TRBJ2-7 | TRBV11-2 | NA | CASSLHNRGLYEQYF
TRBJ2-1 | TRBV28 | NA | CASSFLSNEQFF
TRBJ2-3 | TRBV7-9 | NA | CASRRLRTDTQYF